A single sample gave rise to the 8 T cell receptor beta chains below, sequenced in a study of cytomegalovirus exposure and HLA in healthy donors. The PCR was carried out with 60 Vbeta primers and 13 Jbeta primers. Assay: immunoSEQ multiplex PCR; the TCRdb copy retains only in-frame clones and omits some. The table shows about 90,000 clones, with 65% to 85% occurring only once. Sequenced sample: PBMCs. These receptor sequences come from a man between 18 and 35 years old in good health and CMV-seronegative.

The gene calls are TRBV19 and TRBJ1-5, with 8 bases fitting TRBD1. The CDR3 covers 13 residues. With 6 bases clipped from V and 5 bases from J, the junction kept 3 bases outside the gene matches. The V gene's germline CDR1 is LNHDA and CDR2 SQIVND (reference sequence). The DNA for the CDR3 is TGTGCCAGTAGGACAGGGGAGGATCAGCCCCAGCATTTT. This codes for CASRTGEDQPQHF.

The rearrangement joins TRBV7-9 to TRBJ2-5; TRBD2 is a possible D gene (6 bases). Deletions cut 3 bases from V and 3 bases from J, with 8 bases between. Germline V gene sequence: CDR1 SEHNR, CDR2 FQNEAQ (reference sequence). The CDR3 consists of 13 residues. The CDR3, as DNA: TGTGCCAGCAGCTTCGGGGGAAAAGAGACCCAGTACTTC. Translation: CASSFGGKETQYF.

This chain links TRBV19 with TRBJ2-7, with 7 bases fitting TRBD2. CDR3 length: 14 amino acids. CDR1 is LNHDA and CDR2 is SQIVND in the germline V gene (reference sequence). Trimming took 10 bases from V and 0 from J; bases not matched to a gene: 9. For the CDR3, the DNA is TGTGCCACCAGACCCCGCGGGAGCTCCTACGAGCAGTACTTC. Translating gives CATRPRGSSYEQYF.

V gene TRBV6-5 combines with J gene TRBJ2-1; D possibly corresponds to TRBD2 (6 bases). The CDR3 spans 14 residues. With 3 bases removed from V and 6 bases from J, the gap between germline ends came to 12 bases. From germline, CDR1 is MNHEY and CDR2 SVGAGI. The CDR3 region is CASSYELASNEQFF. DNA of the CDR3: TGTGCCAGCAGTTATGAACTAGCCTCCAATGAGCAGTTCTTC.

This clone has a handful of counts. The V and J genes are TRBV6-5 and TRBJ1-2; D is possibly TRBD1 (6 bases). CDR3 size: 16 residues. The ends were cut back, 0 bases at V and 7 bases at J, with 18 bases in the middle. The germline V gene encodes CDR1 MNHEY and CDR2 SVGAGI. CDR3 sequence: CASSYSSTGSMSGYTF. The CDR3 DNA reads TGTGCCAGCAGTTACTCGAGCACAGGGAGTATGAGTGGCTACACCTTC.

The V call is TRBV29-1, the J call TRBJ2-7, with TRBD2 as a possible D gene (5 bases). Germline V gene data show CDR1 as SQVTM and CDR2 as ANQGSEA. CDR3 length: 11 amino acids. V was shortened by 5 bases and J by 3 bases, with 8 bases between the two germline ends. CDR3: CSVLSGYEQYF. The CDR3 bases are TGCAGCGTTTTGAGCGGCTACGAGCAGTACTTC.

The chain couples TRBV7-9 to TRBJ1-2, with TRBD1 as a possible D gene (6 bases). Trimming took off 5 bases at V and 4 bases at J, with 11 bases between the two ends. This CDR3 has 13 amino acids. Looked up from germline, CDR1 is SEHNR and CDR2 is FQNEAQ (reference sequence). Here the CDR3 reads CASSATGTYGYTF. The CDR3 region has the DNA TGTGCCAGCAGCGCAACAGGGACCTATGGCTACACCTTC.

For the CDR3, the DNA is TGTGCCAGCACCGTGGGACAGTACATGAACACTGAAGCTTTCTTT. Translation gives CASTVGQYMNTEAFF. The gene calls are TRBV6-5 and TRBJ1-1, with 7 bases lining up with TRBD1. J gave up 0 bases and V 7 bases, and 8 bases lay outside the gene matches. CDR3 length equals 15 residues. Germline V gene data show CDR1 as MNHEY and CDR2 as SVGAGI.